This TCR beta chain was sequenced for a study of siplizumab effects on memory and regulatory T cells. The CDR3 loop spans 14 amino acids. Trimming left V 3 bases short and J 1 base short, with 7 bases between. CDR1 is LNHDA and CDR2 is SQIVND in the germline V gene (reference sequence). Clones were read by immunoSEQ multiplex PCR, and TCRdb kept only the in-frame ones, dropping some. The data show over 65,000 clones, roughly 93% seen once. The TCR comes from a human donor in good health. The rearrangement links TRBV19 to TRBJ2-1; D unclear. The sample was CD8+ T cells sorted from blood. The CDR3 is CASSISGSYNEQFF. As DNA, the CDR3 is TGTGCCAGTAGTATTAGTGGTTCCTACAATGAGCAGTTCTTC.